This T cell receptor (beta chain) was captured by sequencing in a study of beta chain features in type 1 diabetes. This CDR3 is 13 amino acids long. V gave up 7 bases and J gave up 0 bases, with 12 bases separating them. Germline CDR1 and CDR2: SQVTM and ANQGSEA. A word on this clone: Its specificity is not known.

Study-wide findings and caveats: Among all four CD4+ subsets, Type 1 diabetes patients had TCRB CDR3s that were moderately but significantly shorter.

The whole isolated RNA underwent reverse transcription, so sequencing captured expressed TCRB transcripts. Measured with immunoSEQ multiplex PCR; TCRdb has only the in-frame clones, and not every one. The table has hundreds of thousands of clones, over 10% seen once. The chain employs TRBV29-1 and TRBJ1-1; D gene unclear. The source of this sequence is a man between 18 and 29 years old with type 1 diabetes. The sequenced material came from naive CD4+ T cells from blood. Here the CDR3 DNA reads TGCAGCGCTACCCCGGGGTTGAACACTGAAGCTTTCTTT. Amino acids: CSATPGLNTEAFF.